These 13 T cell receptor beta chains originate from one sample sequenced in a study of blood T cell repertoires in COVID-19. Libraries were prepared by immunoSEQ multiplex PCR; TCRdb keeps only in-frame clonotypes and omits some of them. The sample includes tens of thousands of clones, roughly 89% of them seen just once. The sample comprised peripheral blood. All receptors derive from a human donor in a cohort sampled during active COVID-19.

The rearrangement links TRBV7-8 to TRBJ2-7; 12 bases are a match to TRBD2. V lost 5 bases to trimming and J lost 4 bases; unmatched junction nucleotides: 6. Germline-derived CDR1 and CDR2 are SGHVS and FQNEAQ. The length of the CDR3 is 15 residues. In DNA, the CDR3 is TGTGCCAGCAGCCCCCTAGCGGGGGGGCCGTACGAGCAGTACTTC. Amino acids: CASSPLAGGPYEQYF.

This clone came up a few times. CDR3 sequence: CASSLGTFSYEQYF. CDR3 DNA sequence: TGCGCCAGCAGCTTGGGTACTTTCTCCTACGAGCAGTACTTC. The chain uses TRBV5-1 and TRBJ2-7, with D unresolved. Germline values: CDR1 SGHRS, CDR2 YFSETQ. Trimming took 0 bases from V and 0 from J, leaving 7 bases between them. The CDR3 is made up of 14 amino acids.

Written as DNA, the CDR3 is TGTGCCAGCAGCTTAGGGGGCGGGGTCGGGGCCCAAGAGACCCAGTACTTC. Residues: CASSLGGGVGAQETQYF. This chain joins TRBV11-2 and TRBJ2-5, with D tentatively TRBD2 (6 bases). The CDR3 length is 17 residues. The germline V gene encodes CDR1 SGHAT and CDR2 FQNNGV. V dropped 1 base and J dropped 1 base, with 16 bases sitting between them.

This chain links TRBV5-1 with TRBJ2-7, with unresolved D. Germline V gene data show CDR1 as SGHRS and CDR2 as YFSETQ. V was pared by 1 base and J by 0 bases, with 8 bases between. The CDR3 consists of 14 residues. In DNA, the CDR3 is TGCGCCAGCAGCTTGTCCAATCCCTCCTACGAGCAGTACTTC. It is translated as CASSLSNPSYEQYF.

V is TRBV6-5 and J is TRBJ2-5; TRBD1 matches 8 bases. The germline CDR1 and CDR2 sequences are MNHEY and SVGAGI. The CDR3 loop spans 14 amino acids. V lost 5 bases and J lost 3; bases outside the gene matches: 5. CDR3 coding DNA: TGTGCCAGCAGTAGACAACAGGGGGAAGAGACCCAGTACTTC. Encoded protein: CASSRQQGEETQYF.

This sequence joins TRBV6-1 and TRBJ2-7; TRBD2 agrees at 15 bases. Unmatched junction bases numbered 18, after V lost 2 bases and J lost 7 bases. The germline CDR1 and CDR2 sequences are MNHNS and SASEGT. This CDR3 is built from 20 residues. The CDR3 DNA follows: TGTGCCAGCAGTGAATTATGGGCACCGGGACTAGCGGGGGGCCCCTCGGAGCAGTACTTC. Residues: CASSELWAPGLAGGPSEQYF.

V is TRBV11-2 and J is TRBJ2-7; 11 bases are shared with TRBD2. This CDR3 contains 14 residues. After removal of 5 bases from V and 9 bases from J, the junction contained 9 bases not matched to a gene. Germline V lookup: CDR1 SGHAT, CDR2 FQNNGV. The CDR3 region has the DNA TGTGCCAGCAGCCCCGGGACTAGCGGAGTGGGGCAGTACTTC. Its protein product is CASSPGTSGVGQYF.

Comment on this clone: Other nucleotide sequences from this sample produce the same CDR3. The rearrangement joins TRBV3-1 (or the pseudogene TRBV3-2) to TRBJ2-7; 10 bases are a match to TRBD1. V shed 4 bases, J shed 3 bases, and the junction held 6 bases outside the gene matches. CDR1 is LGHDT, CDR2 YNNKEL, per germline (reference sequence). The CDR3 contains 15 residues. CDR3: CASSLGTGEVYEQYF. The CDR3 bases are TGTGCCAGCAGCCTTGGGACAGGGGAGGTCTACGAGCAGTACTTC.

The rearrangement uses TRBV7-3 and TRBJ2-5; TRBD1 matches 10 bases. Trimming took 5 bases from V and 4 from J; bases not matched to a gene: 4. The CDR3 runs 14 residues. CDR1 is SGHTA, CDR2 FQGTGA, per germline. The CDR3 loop is CASSATGGRETQYF. CDR3 DNA sequence: TGTGCCAGCAGCGCGACAGGGGGCAGAGAGACCCAGTACTTC.

This clone was seen only once. The gene calls are TRBV5-8 and TRBJ2-2; perhaps TRBD2 as D (5 bases). CDR1 SGHTS and CDR2 YDEGEE come from the germline V gene. The CDR3 extends over 16 amino acids. The germline V and J ends were trimmed by 1 base and 3 bases, with 13 bases remaining between them. CDR3 region: CASSLFGGSDTGELFF. CDR3 sequence (DNA): TGTGCCAGCAGCTTGTTCGGAGGTTCGGACACCGGGGAGCTGTTTTTT.

This chain connects TRBV3-1 (or the pseudogene TRBV3-2) to TRBJ2-3; 8 bases map to TRBD2. The CDR3 loop spans 15 amino acids. The ends lost 0 bases at V and 4 bases at J; junction bases unmatched: 3. Germline CDR1 LGHDT, CDR2 YNNKEL (reference sequence). In nucleotides, the CDR3 is TGTGCCAGCAGCCAAGAAACGGGGGGGCCAGATACGCAGTATTTT. It codes for CASSQETGGPDTQYF.

The chain employs TRBV2 and TRBJ2-2, with D maybe TRBD1 (5 bases). The CDR3 extends over 15 amino acids. CDR1 is SNHLY and CDR2 is FYNNEI in the germline V gene. V gave up 3 bases and J gave up 4 bases, with 12 bases separating them. The CDR3 DNA is TGTGCCAGCAGTGAGGGCAGGGTAGGCACCGGGGAGCTGTTTTTT. It encodes CASSEGRVGTGELFF. The complete variable domain, with remaining parts taken from reference TRBV2 and TRBJ2-2, reads EPEVTQTPSHQVTQMGQEVILRCVPISNHLYFYWYRQILGQKVEFLVSFYNNEISEKSEIFDDQFSVERPDGSNFTLKIRSTKLEDSAMYFCASSEGRVGTGELFFGEGSRLTVL.

This clone showed up just once. The junction departs from the called germline gene at one end, perhaps through a read error. This rearrangement joins TRBV13 to TRBJ2-7; 8 bases match TRBD1. CDR3 length: 15 residues. CDR1 is PRHDT, CDR2 FYEKMQ, per germline (reference sequence). For the CDR3, the DNA is TGTGCCGGCAGCTTACAGGGGGAGATTTCCTACGAGCAGTACTTC. Protein: CAGSLQGEISYEQYF.